This T cell receptor beta chain comes out of a study of T cells after yellow fever vaccination. Across the study: Fractions low in cell number were prepared with SMART-Seq v4 Ultra Low Input.

Broader study findings: A weaker but faster secondary response was observed, peaking on day 5 versus 15. Bulk-population clonotypes that are abundant could appear as contaminants in FACS-sorted repertoires.

By 5'RACE template switching, TCR cDNA was produced, with a universal primer site and UMIs added in the process. TCRdb used MiXCR to reprocess the 5' RACE reads, holding one entry per CDR3 protein. This table has around 360,000 distinct CDR3 sequences, approximately 10% appearing once. CDR1 and CDR2 from the germline V gene are SGHRS and YFSETQ. V was clipped by 4 bases and J by 0 bases, with 12 bases between them. The CDR3 length is 15 residues. This clonotype turned up a few times. Its antigen is as yet unknown. The TCR sequence derives from a man younger than 35 who received the YFV17D yellow fever vaccine. Sequencing used PBMCs, obtained on the day of the first yellow fever vaccination. The chain carries TRBV5-1 and TRBJ2-3; D remains unclear. The CDR3 here is CASSSSALSTDTQYF. CDR3 sequence (DNA): TGCGCCAGCAGCAGTTCCGCCCTTAGCACAGATACGCAGTATTTT.